The 26 T cell receptor beta chains in this list originate from one sample, sequenced in a study of beta chain features in type 1 diabetes. Reverse transcription of all isolated RNA meant that expressed TCRB transcripts were sequenced. The assay was immunoSEQ multiplex PCR, and TCRdb's table has in-frame clones only and misses some. This table holds some 63,000 clones, about 55% found once. Sequences were obtained from Tregs from blood. These receptors were obtained from a woman between 18 and 30 years old in good health.

The chain recombines TRBV14 with TRBJ1-2, with D tentatively TRBD1 (6 bases). V lost 3 bases, J lost 4 bases, and 15 bases lay in between. CDR1 is SGHDN, CDR2 FVKESK, per germline. The CDR3 runs 15 residues. CDR3 sequence: CASSQTGRQLYGYTF. CDR3 DNA: TGTGCCAGCAGCCAGACAGGACGACAGCTCTATGGCTACACCTTC. Looking up the rest from reference TRBV14 and TRBJ1-2 gives the full variable domain: EAGVTQFPSHSVIEKGQTVTLRCDPISGHDNLYWYRRVMGKEIKFLLHFVKESKQDESGMPNNRFLAERTGGTYSTLKVQPAELEDSGVYFCASSQTGRQLYGYTFGSGTRLTVV.

J is TRBJ2-5 and V is TRBV7-9; tentatively, D is TRBD2 (5 bases). Germline values: CDR1 SEHNR, CDR2 FQNEAQ (reference sequence). The CDR3 totals 13 residues. Trimming shortened V by 1 base and J by 11 bases, and 14 bases separated the two germline ends. This CDR3 is CASSLGGPREQYF. The CDR3 DNA sequence: TGTGCCAGCAGCTTAGGTGGGCCGAGGGAGCAGTACTTC.

The rearrangement joins TRBV6-5 to TRBJ1-3; D is possibly TRBD1 (6 bases). The germline CDR1 and CDR2 sequences are MNHEY and SVGAGI. V dropped 6 bases and J dropped 4 bases, with 13 bases sitting between them. The CDR3 loop spans 14 amino acids. The CDR3 sequence: CASRPDRSGNTIYF. The CDR3 nucleotides read TGTGCCAGCAGACCCGACAGGTCCGGAAACACCATATATTTT.

This chain connects TRBV5-1 to TRBJ2-7; 11 bases map to TRBD1. This CDR3 contains 13 residues. Trimming removed 7 bases from V and 4 bases from J; junction bases left unmatched: 4. Germline CDR1 is SGHRS and CDR2 is YFSETQ. CDR3 nucleotide sequence: TGCGCCAGCGGGACAGGGGGGGGATACGAGCAGTACTTC. Translation gives CASGTGGGYEQYF.

The chain employs TRBV6-4 and TRBJ2-2; no clear D gene. The V end was cut by 5 bases, the J end by 2 bases, with 6 bases between. Germline V CDR1 and CDR2: MRHNA, SNTAGT. The CDR3 loop spans 13 amino acids. The CDR3 DNA follows: TGTGCCAGCAGTAGCCCCAACACCGGGGAGCTGTTTTTT. Amino acids: CASSSPNTGELFF.

J is TRBJ1-2 and V is TRBV29-1, with a tentative D call TRBD1 (5 bases). The V end lost 3 bases, the J end lost 3 bases, and 14 bases lay between the germline ends. Germline assignment: CDR1 SQVTM and CDR2 ANQGSEA. This CDR3 spans 14 amino acids. The CDR3 reads CSVDGGAADYGYTF. DNA for the CDR3: TGCAGCGTTGACGGCGGGGCGGCGGACTATGGCTACACCTTC.

This clone appeared a few times. This chain connects TRBV14 to TRBJ1-4; D may be TRBD1 (6 bases). V lost 2 bases to trimming and J lost 8 bases, with 12 bases between them. The CDR3 is 14 residues long. The germline V gene encodes CDR1 SGHDN and CDR2 FVKESK. CDR3 amino acids: CASSQMGAGEKLFF. CDR3 coding DNA: TGTGCCAGCAGCCAAATGGGGGCAGGCGAAAAACTGTTTTTT.

This clone has just a few counts. The chain carries TRBV2 and TRBJ1-1, with a tentative D call TRBD1 (6 bases). Trimming took off 4 bases at V and 1 base at J, with 7 bases between the two ends. In germline, CDR1 is SNHLY, CDR2 FYNNEI. This CDR3 comprises 13 residues. Here the CDR3 reads CASSVQGNTEAFF. The CDR3 bases are TGTGCCAGCAGTGTACAGGGGAACACTGAAGCTTTCTTT.

The chain is built from TRBV29-1 and TRBJ2-5, with TRBD2 matching over 7 bases. This CDR3 is 13 amino acids long. V trimming: 3 bases; J trimming: 5 bases; junction bases outside the gene matches: 6. Germline loops: CDR1 SQVTM, CDR2 ANQGSEA. CDR3 loop: CSVEPSGGETQYF. For the CDR3, the DNA is TGCAGCGTTGAGCCTAGCGGAGGGGAGACCCAGTACTTC.

The chain links TRBV5-4 to TRBJ2-1, with 16 bases matching TRBD2. After removal of 5 bases from V and 2 bases from J, the junction contained 7 bases not matched to a gene. The CDR3 runs 18 residues. CDR1 SGHNT and CDR2 YYREEE come from the germline V gene (reference sequence). DNA of the CDR3: TGTGCCAGCAGTGGGGGACTAGCGGGGGGGCTGCCCTACAATGAGCAGTTCTTC. This gives the protein CASSGGLAGGLPYNEQFF.

This clone was counted between two and nine times. The chain has TRBV5-4 and TRBJ2-1, with TRBD2 as a possible D gene (5 bases). The ends were cut back, 4 bases at V and 0 bases at J, with 14 bases in the middle. The CDR3 has 16 amino acids. Germline CDR1 reads SGHNT; CDR2 reads YYREEE (reference sequence). This CDR3 is CASSPQRASSYNEQFF. DNA for the CDR3: TGTGCCAGCAGCCCTCAGAGGGCTAGCTCCTACAATGAGCAGTTCTTC. Filled out from reference TRBV5-4 and TRBJ2-1, the complete variable domain reads ETGVTQSPTHLIKTRGQQVTLRCSSQSGHNTVSWYQQALGQGPQFIFQYYREEENGRGNFPPRFSGLQFPNYSSELNVNALELDDSALYLCASSPQRASSYNEQFFGPGTRLTVL.

This sequence joins TRBV10-3 and TRBJ2-5; the match to TRBD2 covers 13 bases. Looked up from germline, CDR1 is ENHRY and CDR2 is SYGVKD. CDR3 length: 14 residues. J was trimmed by 8 bases and V by 6 bases; bases with no gene match: 6. CDR3 loop: CAISRTSGGGTQYF. The CDR3 coding sequence is TGTGCCATCAGCCGGACTAGCGGGGGCGGTACCCAGTACTTC.

This clone came up once. The CDR3 DNA reads TGTGCCAGCAGCTTAAACACAGGGGGCGGGGAGCTGTTTTTT. Residues: CASSLNTGGGELFF. The chain employs TRBV7-3 and TRBJ2-2; TRBD1 agrees at 8 bases. This CDR3 is built from 14 residues. After removal of 1 base from V and 7 bases from J, the junction contained 2 bases not matched to a gene. CDR1 and CDR2 from the germline V gene are SGHTA and FQGTGA. The complete variable domain, with remaining parts taken from reference TRBV7-3 and TRBJ2-2, reads GAGVSQTPSNKVTEKGKYVELRCDPISGHTALYWYRQSLGQGPEFLIYFQGTGAADDSGLPNDRFFAVRPEGSVSTLKIQRTERGDSAVYLCASSLNTGGGELFFGEGSRLTVL.

The chain has TRBV5-1 and TRBJ2-3; the match to TRBD2 covers 14 bases. V lost 4 bases and J lost 7; bases outside the gene matches: 8. CDR1 and CDR2 (germline): SGHRS, YFSETQ. The CDR3 extends over 16 amino acids. This CDR3 is CASSPPGTSGRNTQYF. CDR3 sequence (DNA): TGCGCCAGCAGCCCGCCAGGGACTAGCGGGAGAAATACGCAGTATTTT.

The CDR3 loop is CASSPGQGANYGYTF. The DNA of the CDR3 is TGTGCCAGCTCACCGGGACAGGGAGCTAACTATGGCTACACCTTC. The chain joins TRBV18 to TRBJ1-2; 9 bases fit TRBD1. V lost 3 bases to trimming and J lost 0 bases; unmatched junction nucleotides: 2. There are 15 residues in the CDR3. Germline values: CDR1 KGHSH, CDR2 LQKENI.

The chain has TRBV19 and TRBJ2-1; perhaps TRBD2 as D (5 bases). This CDR3 is built from 16 residues. With 9 bases removed from V and 2 bases from J, the gap between germline ends came to 20 bases. Germline lookup yields CDR1 LNHDA and CDR2 SQIVND (reference sequence). The CDR3 DNA sequence: TGTGCCAGAGGGCGTGGGCAGACTATGACCTACAATGAGCAGTTCTTC. Translated, it gives CARGRGQTMTYNEQFF.

The genes are TRBV2 and TRBJ2-3, with D tentatively TRBD1 (5 bases). In germline, CDR1 is SNHLY, CDR2 FYNNEI. CDR3 size: 15 residues. V was shortened by 5 bases and J by 3 bases, with 15 bases between the two germline ends. The CDR3 loop is CASSFQGRRTDTQYF. In DNA form, the CDR3 reads TGTGCCAGCAGTTTTCAGGGAAGAAGGACAGATACGCAGTATTTT.

This clone was seen just once. The V gene is TRBV5-1, the J gene TRBJ2-3, with D perhaps matching TRBD2 (6 bases). Trimming cost V 2 bases and J 6 bases, with 10 bases left between them. CDR1 is SGHRS and CDR2 is YFSETQ in the germline V gene. This CDR3 is 13 amino acids long. CDR3 nucleotide sequence: TGCGCCAGCAGCTTCCCGGGAGACGATACGCAGTATTTT. Amino acids: CASSFPGDDTQYF.

The CDR3 protein is CASSLRHAGKATNEKLFF. CDR3 nucleotide sequence: TGCGCCAGCAGCCTCAGACACGCCGGAAAAGCAACTAATGAAAAACTGTTTTTT. The chain joins TRBV4-3 to TRBJ1-4; unclear D gene. V gave up 4 bases and J gave up 0 bases, with 18 bases separating them. CDR1 is LGHNA and CDR2 is YSLEER in the germline V gene. This CDR3 has 18 residues.

This clone was counted a few times. The J gene is TRBJ1-2, the V gene TRBV30; D uncertain. With 0 bases removed from V and 1 base from J, the gap between germline ends came to 6 bases. This CDR3 has 13 residues. CDR1 is GTSNPN, CDR2 SVGIG, per germline (reference sequence). The CDR3 here is CAWSVNSNYGYTF. CDR3 bases: TGTGCCTGGAGTGTTAACAGTAACTATGGCTACACCTTC.

The chain is built from TRBV4-1 and TRBJ1-2; 7 bases align to TRBD1. With 1 base clipped from V and 4 bases from J, the junction kept 3 bases outside the gene matches. CDR1 is MGHRA, CDR2 YSYEKL, per germline. The CDR3 totals 14 residues. CDR3 in amino acids: CASSQVAGGYGYTF. CDR3 nucleotide sequence: TGCGCCAGCAGCCAAGTGGCAGGGGGCTATGGCTACACCTTC.

V usage is TRBV19 and J usage is TRBJ2-3, with 7 nucleotides matching TRBD1. This CDR3 is built from 15 residues. J lost 2 bases, V lost 4 bases, and 6 bases had no gene match. Germline V gene lookup returns CDR1 LNHDA and CDR2 SQIVND (reference sequence). DNA for the CDR3: TGTGCCAGTAGTACAGGGGGAAGATTCACAGATACGCAGTATTTT. Translated, it gives CASSTGGRFTDTQYF.

Worth noting for this clone: One junction end disagrees with the germline gene, perhaps due to a read error. The V gene is TRBV4-2, the J gene TRBJ1-6; D gene ambiguous. The CDR3 is 13 residues long. Germline CDR1 and CDR2: LGHNA and YNFKEQ. DNA of the CDR3: TGTACCAGCAGCCAAGCGGGAAATTCACCCCTCCACTTT. Translated: CTSSQAGNSPLHF.

This clone was found once. An end of the junction differs from the germline gene, which may be a read error. The chain combines TRBV11-1 with TRBJ2-1; 10 nucleotides agree with TRBD1. Germline V gene lookup returns CDR1 SGHAT and CDR2 FQDESV (reference sequence). The CDR3 is 14 residues long. Here the CDR3 DNA reads TGTGCCAGCAGCTTTCCGACAGGGGGCAATGGGCAGTTCTTC. Residues: CASSFPTGGNGQFF.

This clone has only one observation. The V gene is TRBV5-4, the J gene TRBJ2-7; possible D gene TRBD1, 7 bases. The CDR3 totals 15 residues. Germline loops: CDR1 SGHNT, CDR2 YYREEE (reference sequence). V was shortened by 0 bases and J by 6 bases, with 16 bases between the two germline ends. The CDR3 spells CASSLGGRGDLEQYF. The CDR3 DNA reads TGTGCCAGCAGCTTGGGAGGCAGGGGGGACCTCGAGCAGTACTTC.

This clone was seen a few times. This chain links TRBV6-5 with TRBJ1-5, with 7 nucleotides matching TRBD1. The CDR3 is 14 amino acids. Per the germline V gene, CDR1 is MNHEY and CDR2 is SVGAGI. Losses at the gene ends were 5 bases for V and 2 bases for J; bases not matched to a gene: 3. Here the CDR3 reads CASSPTGGNQPQHF. The CDR3 DNA reads TGTGCCAGCAGTCCCACAGGGGGCAATCAGCCCCAGCATTTT.